Here is one TCR beta chain with its context. The CDR3 is made up of 14 amino acids. The V end lost 0 bases, the J end lost 7 bases, and 10 bases lay between the germline ends. CDR1 is SGDLS, CDR2 YYNGEE, per germline. The source of the sample is a study of cytomegalovirus exposure and HLA in healthy donors. Some clones are missing from TCRdb's copy, which holds only in-frame ones; the method was immunoSEQ multiplex PCR. The profile shows about 200,000 clones, 65% to 90% of them singletons. The chain recombines TRBV9 with TRBJ2-2, with D possibly matching TRBD2 (5 bases). The source is a woman aged 25 to 39 in good health and CMV-seropositive. The material sequenced was PBMCs. CDR3 nucleotides: TGTGCCAGCAGCGTAGACGCGGGTAGCGGGGAGCTGTTTTTT. Encoded protein: CASSVDAGSGELFF.